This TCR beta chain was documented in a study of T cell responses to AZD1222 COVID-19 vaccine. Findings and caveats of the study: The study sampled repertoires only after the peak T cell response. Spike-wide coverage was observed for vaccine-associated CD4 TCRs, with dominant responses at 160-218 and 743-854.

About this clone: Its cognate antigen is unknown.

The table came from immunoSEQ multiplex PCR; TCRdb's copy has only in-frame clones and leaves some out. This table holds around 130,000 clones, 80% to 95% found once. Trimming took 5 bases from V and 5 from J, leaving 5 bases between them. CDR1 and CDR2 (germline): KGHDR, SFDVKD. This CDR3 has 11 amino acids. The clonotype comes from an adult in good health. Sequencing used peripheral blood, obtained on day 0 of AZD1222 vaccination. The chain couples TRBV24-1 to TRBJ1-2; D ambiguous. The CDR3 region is CATSGLYGYTF. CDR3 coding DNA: TGTGCCACCAGTGGCCTTTATGGCTACACCTTC.